Below are 28 T cell receptor beta chains sequenced from a single sample in a study of T cells after yellow fever vaccination. MiXCR, run by TCRdb on the 5' RACE reads, gives a single entry per CDR3 protein. The table lists around 550,000 distinct CDR3 sequences, around 21% of them singletons. The source was PBMCs, collected 15 days after the yellow fever booster vaccination. Source of these receptors: a man under 40 who received the YFV17D yellow fever vaccine.

The chain couples TRBV6-1 to TRBJ1-1, with TRBD1 matching over 8 bases. V trimming: 4 bases; J trimming: 0 bases; junction bases outside the gene matches: 4. The CDR3 spans 15 residues. Germline CDR1 and CDR2: MNHNS and SASEGT. CDR3 amino acids: CASSGTGTMNTEAFF. The CDR3 nucleotides read TGTGCCAGCAGTGGGACAGGGACCATGAACACTGAAGCTTTCTTT.

The rearrangement joins TRBV5-1 to TRBJ2-1, with 9 bases fitting TRBD2. The CDR3 length is 16 residues. CDR1 and CDR2 from the germline V gene are SGHRS and YFSETQ. V was clipped by 0 bases and J by 7 bases; unmatched bases: 8. CDR3 protein: CASSLVFAGGGNEQFF. The CDR3 DNA sequence: TGCGCCAGCAGCTTGGTATTCGCGGGAGGGGGGAATGAGCAGTTCTTC.

V is TRBV7-2 and J is TRBJ2-5, with D possibly being TRBD2 (6 bases). The CDR3 runs 15 residues. V gave up 1 base and J gave up 0 bases, with 9 bases separating them. Germline values: CDR1 SGHTA, CDR2 FQGNSA. The CDR3 DNA reads as TGTGCCAGCAGCTTAGGGGGACTGAACCAAGAGACCCAGTACTTC. This gives the protein CASSLGGLNQETQYF.

In regard to this clonotype: Here the CDR3 omits its conserved ending phenylalanine or tryptophan, so a read error is the likely source. The limits of the CDR3 on the DNA are not certain, so only TCRdb's listed CDR3 is given. The chain couples TRBV21-1 to TRBJ2-7; the D call of TRBD1 is as the table states it, not checked on the DNA. TRBV21-1 represents a pseudogene. The CDR3 totals 12 residues, both ends included. CDR3 protein: CASSKDLGRPRR.

This clonotype was seen only a few times. This chain links TRBV27 with TRBJ2-3; 7 nucleotides line up with TRBD2. The germline CDR1 and CDR2 sequences are MNHEY and SMNVEV (reference sequence). CDR3 size: 11 residues. The J segment lost 6 bases and the V segment lost 8 bases, leaving 2 bases of the junction unmatched. The CDR3 protein is CASWTSDTQYF. In nucleotides, the CDR3 is TGTGCCAGCTGGACTAGTGATACGCAGTATTTT.

The J gene is TRBJ2-1, the V gene TRBV6-1; 7 nucleotides match TRBD1. CDR3 size: 16 residues. Per the germline V gene, CDR1 is MNHNS and CDR2 is SASEGT. Trimming cost V 7 bases and J 7 bases; bases outside gene matches: 16. The CDR3 spells CASIGGSSPGKNEQFF. The CDR3 nucleotides are TGTGCCAGCATAGGGGGCTCGAGCCCGGGGAAAAATGAGCAGTTCTTC.

V gene TRBV5-1 combines with J gene TRBJ2-3; 7 nucleotides agree with TRBD2. Per the germline V gene, CDR1 is SGHRS and CDR2 is YFSETQ. Losses at the gene ends were 3 bases for V and 4 bases for J; bases not matched to a gene: 11. The CDR3 loop spans 16 amino acids. CDR3 sequence: CASSSVAGVAADTQYF. The CDR3 DNA reads as TGCGCCAGCAGCTCGGTGGCGGGAGTCGCAGCAGATACGCAGTATTTT.

This clonotype has only a few counts. V usage is TRBV12-3 or TRBV12-4 and J usage is TRBJ1-4; 12 nucleotides match TRBD1. Germline trimming cut 6 bases from V and 11 bases from J; bases unmatched to any gene: 7. The CDR3 loop spans 14 amino acids. The CDR3 loop reads CASSSGTGGGKLFF. The DNA for the CDR3 is TGTGCCAGCAGCTCCGGGACAGGGGGCGGTAAACTGTTTTTT.

This clonotype was seen a few times. This chain joins TRBV10-3 and TRBJ2-1, with D perhaps TRBD2 (5 bases). This CDR3 spans 13 amino acids. Trimming pared 6 bases from V and 1 base from J, leaving 7 bases between. CDR1 is ENHRY, CDR2 SYGVKD, per germline. The CDR3 nucleotides are TGTGCCATCAGCCCGGGGTCCTACAATGAGCAGTTCTTC. Protein product: CAISPGSYNEQFF.

This clonotype was counted a few times. V and J are TRBV20-1 and TRBJ2-7; 7 nucleotides match TRBD1. Germline V lookup: CDR1 DFQATT, CDR2 SNEGSKA (reference sequence). This CDR3 comprises 11 residues. V lost 7 bases, J lost 4 bases, and 4 bases stayed unmatched. In nucleotides, the CDR3 is TGCAGTGTTCACAGGGGTTACGAGCAGTACTTC. It yields the protein CSVHRGYEQYF.

This clonotype has only a few counts. As DNA, the CDR3 is TGCAGTGCTAGAGTGGGACAGGGGGGACGATTCTCCTACGAGCAGTACTTC. This translates into CSARVGQGGRFSYEQYF. The chain uses TRBV20-1 and TRBJ2-7; 11 nucleotides agree with TRBD1. The length of the CDR3 is 17 residues. The J segment lost 0 bases and the V segment lost 1 base, leaving 8 bases of the junction unmatched. CDR1 and CDR2 (germline): DFQATT, SNEGSKA (reference sequence).

This clonotype was counted only a few times. CDR3: CASKTNLGGTGELFF. CDR3 coding DNA: TGTGCCAGCAAGACAAATTTGGGGGGGACCGGGGAGCTGTTTTTT. This chain connects TRBV3-1 to TRBJ2-2; 7 bases map to TRBD2. Germline CDR1 LGHDT, CDR2 YNNKEL (reference sequence). The V and J ends lost 7 bases and 5 bases, in that order; junction bases with no gene match: 10. The CDR3 length is 15 residues.

The CDR3 here is CSALTGGSSYEQYF. As DNA, the CDR3 is TGCAGTGCTTTAACGGGAGGGAGCTCCTACGAGCAGTACTTC. V is TRBV20-1 and J is TRBJ2-7; 8 bases fit TRBD2. CDR3 length: 14 residues. J was trimmed by 0 bases and V by 5 bases; bases with no gene match: 6. Germline V gene lookup returns CDR1 DFQATT and CDR2 SNEGSKA (reference sequence).

This sequence joins TRBV7-2 and TRBJ2-3; D perhaps matches TRBD1 (5 bases). V was shortened by 5 bases and J by 4 bases, with 10 bases between the two germline ends. Per the germline V gene, CDR1 is SGHTA and CDR2 is FQGNSA. The CDR3 length is 13 residues. CDR3 nucleotides: TGTGCCAGCAGCATTAGGGGCCCAGATACGCAGTATTTT. Residues: CASSIRGPDTQYF.

This clonotype has just one count. The chain carries TRBV7-2 and TRBJ2-5; TRBD1 matches 10 bases. The CDR3 contains 14 residues. V gave up 5 bases and J gave up 3 bases; unmatched junction bases: 3. CDR1 is SGHTA, CDR2 FQGNSA, per germline. CDR3 protein: CASSMTGGKETQYF. The CDR3 bases are TGTGCCAGCAGCATGACAGGGGGCAAAGAGACCCAGTACTTC.

This clonotype turned up a few times. The chain combines TRBV20-1 with TRBJ1-2, with D unresolved. V dropped 4 bases and J dropped 10 bases, with 13 bases sitting between them. The CDR3 has 11 residues. Germline loops: CDR1 DFQATT, CDR2 SNEGSKA (reference sequence). Written as DNA, the CDR3 is TGCAGTGCTAATAGCAGGAACAACTACACCTTC. The encoded protein is CSANSRNNYTF.

V and J are TRBV5-5 and TRBJ2-2; D not resolved. Trimming took 6 bases from V and 8 from J, leaving 11 bases between them. The CDR3 runs 12 residues. Germline CDR1 and CDR2: SGHKS and YYEKEE (reference sequence). The CDR3 loop is CASTQPKGELFF. The CDR3 DNA reads as TGTGCCAGCACCCAACCCAAAGGGGAGCTGTTTTTT.

The rearrangement uses TRBV6-2 or TRBV6-3 and TRBJ2-1; 7 bases line up with TRBD2. V shed 10 bases, J shed 4 bases, and the junction held 13 bases outside the gene matches. The CDR3 is made up of 15 amino acids. Germline CDR1 and CDR2: MNHEY and SVGEGT. The CDR3, as DNA: TGTGCCACCTCGGGTGGGCGGGGGAGTTACAATGAGCAGTTCTTC. Its protein product is CATSGGRGSYNEQFF.

This clonotype was counted a few times. CDR3 loop: CASSLYPRAGTTGELFF. For the CDR3, the DNA is TGTGCCAGCAGCTTATACCCCAGGGCGGGGACCACCGGGGAGCTGTTTTTT. This chain uses TRBV7-3 with TRBJ2-2, with D possibly matching TRBD2 (6 bases). The length of the CDR3 is 17 residues. V lost 2 bases, J lost 4 bases, and 17 bases lay in between. Germline V gives CDR1 SGHTA, CDR2 FQGTGA.

In its sample, this clonotype was seen a few times. J is TRBJ2-1 and V is TRBV2; D is undetermined. Per germline, CDR1 SNHLY and CDR2 FYNNEI. Between the trimmed V and J ends, which lost 10 bases and 8 bases, there was a span of 18 bases. The CDR3 spans 13 residues. CDR3 bases: TGTGCCACCAGCCGGTGGCAAGAACATGAGCAGTTCTTC. This encodes CATSRWQEHEQFF.

In its sample, this clonotype was seen many times. This chain joins TRBV11-2 and TRBJ2-5, with TRBD2 identical over 16 bases. V gave up 5 bases and J gave up 2 bases; unmatched junction bases: 8. Germline CDR1 and CDR2: SGHAT and FQNNGV. This CDR3 comprises 18 residues. CDR3 DNA sequence: TGTGCCAGCAGCCAAGGGACTAGCGGGAGGGCCTCACAAGAGACCCAGTACTTC. Protein product: CASSQGTSGRASQETQYF.

The chain combines TRBV5-5 with TRBJ2-3; D is unclear. The germline CDR1 and CDR2 sequences are SGHKS and YYEKEE (reference sequence). CDR3 size: 15 residues. V lost 4 bases, J lost 0 bases, and 12 bases lay in between. The CDR3 nucleotides are TGTGCCAGCAGCCTAAGCCCTCCTAGCACAGATACGCAGTATTTT. This sequence encodes CASSLSPPSTDTQYF. The whole variable domain, filled in from reference TRBV5-5 and TRBJ2-3, reads DAGVTQSPTHLIKTRGQQVTLRCSPISGHKSVSWYQQVLGQGPQFIFQYYEKEERGRGNFPDRFSARQFPNYSSELNVNALLLGDSALYLCASSLSPPSTDTQYFGPGTRLTVL.

Only a few counts were recorded for this clonotype. This rearrangement joins TRBV6-2 or TRBV6-3 to TRBJ1-1; D is unresolved. V was clipped by 6 bases and J by 5 bases, with 10 bases between them. The germline V gene has CDR1 MNHEY and CDR2 SVGEGT. CDR3 size: 12 residues. The CDR3 region is CASSEMMTEAFF. CDR3 sequence (DNA): TGTGCCAGCAGCGAGATGATGACTGAAGCTTTCTTT.

V is TRBV20-1 and J is TRBJ2-7; 10 nucleotides align to TRBD2. The CDR3 runs to 15 residues. Germline CDR1 and CDR2: DFQATT and SNEGSKA (reference sequence). Trimming removed 0 bases from V and 6 bases from J; junction bases left unmatched: 8. The CDR3 coding sequence is TGCAGTGCTAGAGATTCCAGCGGGAGGGCCTCCGAGCAGTACTTC. Protein: CSARDSSGRASEQYF.

This clonotype occurred a few times. This chain connects TRBV7-2 to TRBJ2-7, with 9 bases aligning to TRBD2. Germline CDR1 and CDR2: SGHTA and FQGNSA. V lost 5 bases to trimming and J lost 3 bases; unmatched junction nucleotides: 8. The CDR3 sequence is 15 residues long. The CDR3 coding sequence is TGTGCCAGCAGCGACCCTAGCGGGGCCGACTACGAGCAGTACTTC. Its protein product is CASSDPSGADYEQYF.

This rearrangement joins TRBV12-3 or TRBV12-4 to TRBJ2-2, with TRBD1 matching over 7 bases. The V and J ends lost 6 bases and 0 bases, in that order; junction bases with no gene match: 4. This CDR3 has 15 residues. As DNA, the CDR3 is TGTGCCAGCAGGGGACAGAACTCGAACACCGGGGAGCTGTTTTTT. Translation gives CASRGQNSNTGELFF.

This clonotype appeared a few times. An end of the junction does not agree with germline; a read error may underlie this. J is TRBJ2-5 and V is TRBV20-1; TRBD1 matches 7 bases. Germline CDR1 is DFQATT and CDR2 is SNEGSKA (reference sequence). The length of the CDR3 is 12 residues. The CDR3 spells CSARQGRETQYF. The CDR3 nucleotides are TGCAGCGCTAGACAGGGTAGAGAGACCCAGTACTTC.

V usage is TRBV28 and J usage is TRBJ2-7, with TRBD2 identical over 7 bases. Per germline, CDR1 MDHEN and CDR2 SYDVKM. Losses at the gene ends were 6 bases for V and 3 bases for J; bases not matched to a gene: 14. The CDR3 covers 16 residues. CDR3 region: CASSPSLGGGRYEQYF. CDR3 DNA: TGTGCCAGCAGCCCCTCCCTCGGGGGAGGGCGCTACGAGCAGTACTTC.